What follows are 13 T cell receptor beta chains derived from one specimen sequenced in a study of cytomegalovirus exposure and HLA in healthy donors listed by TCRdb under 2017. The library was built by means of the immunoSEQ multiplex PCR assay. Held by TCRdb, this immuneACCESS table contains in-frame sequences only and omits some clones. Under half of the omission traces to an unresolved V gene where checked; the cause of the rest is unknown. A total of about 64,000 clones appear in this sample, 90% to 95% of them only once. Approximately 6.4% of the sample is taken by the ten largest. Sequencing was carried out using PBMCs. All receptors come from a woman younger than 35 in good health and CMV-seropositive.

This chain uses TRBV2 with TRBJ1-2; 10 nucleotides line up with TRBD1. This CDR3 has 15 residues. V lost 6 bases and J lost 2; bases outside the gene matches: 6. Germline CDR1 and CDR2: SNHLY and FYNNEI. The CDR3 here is CASSLGQGSNYGYTF. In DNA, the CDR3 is TGTGCCAGCAGCTTGGGACAGGGGTCGAACTATGGCTACACCTTC.

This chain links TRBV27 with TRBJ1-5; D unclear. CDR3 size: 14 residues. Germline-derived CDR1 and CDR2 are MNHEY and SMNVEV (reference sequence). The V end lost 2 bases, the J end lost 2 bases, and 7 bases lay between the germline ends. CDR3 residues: CASSLQSGNQPQHF. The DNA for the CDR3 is TGTGCCAGCAGTTTACAGAGCGGCAATCAGCCCCAGCATTTT.

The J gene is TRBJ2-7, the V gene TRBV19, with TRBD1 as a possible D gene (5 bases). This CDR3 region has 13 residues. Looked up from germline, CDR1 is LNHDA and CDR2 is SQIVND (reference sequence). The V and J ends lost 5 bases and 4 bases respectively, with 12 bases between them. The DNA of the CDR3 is TGTGCCAGTAGTTGGGGCCAGGCTTACGAGCAGTACTTC. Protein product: CASSWGQAYEQYF.

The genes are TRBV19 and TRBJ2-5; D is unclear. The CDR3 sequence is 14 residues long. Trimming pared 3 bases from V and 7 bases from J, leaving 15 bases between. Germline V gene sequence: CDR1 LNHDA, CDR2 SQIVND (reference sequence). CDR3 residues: CASSINPQTGTQYF. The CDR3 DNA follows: TGTGCCAGTAGTATTAACCCCCAAACGGGGACCCAGTACTTC.

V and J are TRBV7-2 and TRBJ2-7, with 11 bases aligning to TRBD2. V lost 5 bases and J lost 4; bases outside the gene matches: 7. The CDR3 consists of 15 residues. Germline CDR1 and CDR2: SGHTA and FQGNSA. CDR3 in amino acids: CASSLGVAGGYEQYF. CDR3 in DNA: TGTGCCAGCAGCCTCGGGGTAGCGGGGGGGTACGAGCAGTACTTC.

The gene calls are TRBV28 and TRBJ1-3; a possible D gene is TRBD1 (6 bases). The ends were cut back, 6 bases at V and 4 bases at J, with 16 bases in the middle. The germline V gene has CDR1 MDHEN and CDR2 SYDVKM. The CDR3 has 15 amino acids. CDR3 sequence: CASRSRKGVGNTIYF. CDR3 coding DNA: TGTGCCAGCAGGAGCCGCAAGGGGGTAGGAAACACCATATATTTT.

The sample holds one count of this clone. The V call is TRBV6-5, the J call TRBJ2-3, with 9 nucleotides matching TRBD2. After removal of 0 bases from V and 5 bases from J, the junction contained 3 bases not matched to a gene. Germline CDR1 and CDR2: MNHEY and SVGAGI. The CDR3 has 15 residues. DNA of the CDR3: TGTGCCAGCAGTTACTCGGCGGGAGGGGTAGATACGCAGTATTTT. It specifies CASSYSAGGVDTQYF.

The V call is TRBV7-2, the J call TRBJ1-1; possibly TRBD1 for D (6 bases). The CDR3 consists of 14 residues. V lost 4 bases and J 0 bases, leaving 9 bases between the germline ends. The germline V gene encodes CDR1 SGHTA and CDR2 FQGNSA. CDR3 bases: TGTGCCAGCAGCTCCGGACAGTTGAACACTGAAGCTTTCTTT. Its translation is CASSSGQLNTEAFF.

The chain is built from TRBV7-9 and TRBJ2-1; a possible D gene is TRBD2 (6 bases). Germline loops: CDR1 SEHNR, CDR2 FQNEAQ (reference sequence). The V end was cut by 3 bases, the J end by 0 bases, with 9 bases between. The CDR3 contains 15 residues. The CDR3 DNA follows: TGTGCCAGCAGCTTGGCGGGAAGCTCCTACAATGAGCAGTTCTTC. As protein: CASSLAGSSYNEQFF.

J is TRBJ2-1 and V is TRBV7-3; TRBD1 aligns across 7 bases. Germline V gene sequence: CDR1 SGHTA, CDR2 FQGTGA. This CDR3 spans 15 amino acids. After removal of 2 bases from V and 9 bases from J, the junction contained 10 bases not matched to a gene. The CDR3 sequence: CASSLRGTGVVEQFF. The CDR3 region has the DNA TGTGCCAGCAGCTTACGGGGCACAGGGGTGGTTGAGCAGTTCTTC.

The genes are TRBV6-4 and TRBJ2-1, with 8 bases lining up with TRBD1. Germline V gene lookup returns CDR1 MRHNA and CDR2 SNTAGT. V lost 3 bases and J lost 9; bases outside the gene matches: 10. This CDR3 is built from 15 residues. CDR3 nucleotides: TGTGCCAGCAGTGAGGTCCCCAGGGGGCGAAGTGAGCAGTTCTTC. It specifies CASSEVPRGRSEQFF.

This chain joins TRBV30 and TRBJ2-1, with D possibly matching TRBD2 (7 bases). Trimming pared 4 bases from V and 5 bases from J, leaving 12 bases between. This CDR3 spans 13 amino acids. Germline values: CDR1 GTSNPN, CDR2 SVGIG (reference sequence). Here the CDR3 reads CAWIGGAHNEQFF. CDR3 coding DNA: TGTGCCTGGATTGGGGGGGCCCACAATGAGCAGTTCTTC.

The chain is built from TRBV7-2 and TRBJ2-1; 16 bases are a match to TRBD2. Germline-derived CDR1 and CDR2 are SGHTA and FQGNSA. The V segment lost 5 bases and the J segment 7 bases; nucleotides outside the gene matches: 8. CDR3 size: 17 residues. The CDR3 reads CASSLGTSGGAGNEQFF. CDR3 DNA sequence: TGTGCCAGCAGCCTCGGGACTAGCGGGGGGGCCGGGAATGAGCAGTTCTTC.